This TCR beta chain was identified in a study of shared clonotypes between healthy human individuals. Some clones are missing from TCRdb's copy, which holds only in-frame ones; the method was immunoSEQ multiplex PCR. Of about 2.2 million clones in the sample, roughly 91% were seen once. CD45RO-negative, CCR7-positively selected cells formed the naive CD8 fraction, excluding terminally differentiated effector memory CD45RA+ cells. Germline V gives CDR1 SGHDN, CDR2 FVKESK. The V and J ends lost 2 bases and 4 bases respectively, with 10 bases between them. The CDR3 extends over 14 amino acids. Material for sequencing was naive CD8+ T cells from PBMCs. The sequence was collected from a young man in good health. Some clones in this sample may be carry-over from other donors' samples. This chain connects TRBV14 to TRBJ2-3, with D perhaps matching TRBD1 (6 bases). For the CDR3, the DNA is TGTGCCAGCAGCCAAATAACAGGGTCAGATACGCAGTATTTT. Translation gives CASSQITGSDTQYF.